The sequence of this T cell receptor (beta chain) was determined in a study of blood T cell repertoires in COVID-19. In its sample, this clone was seen a few times. Authors' analysis steps: Quantification of nucleated cells was approximated via reference gene primer amplification. TCRdb's table, derived via immunoSEQ multiplex PCR, lists solely in-frame clones and lacks some. V and J calls and clone size are copied from that table; D and trimming were computed from the DNA. Among approximately 330,000 clones, roughly 86% were seen once, and the ten largest hold 9.5% to 10%. While infection was still active, Seattle patients were enrolled and then followed longitudinally. Trimming cost V 4 bases and J 5 bases, with 8 bases left between them. Germline V gene data show CDR1 as SGHDN and CDR2 as FVKESK. The CDR3 runs 13 residues.

The clonotype originates from a young man with COVID-19, enrolled during active disease. The rearrangement joins TRBV14 to TRBJ2-2, with D unclear. The sample comprised peripheral blood. CDR3 sequence: CASSPMRTGELFF. The DNA for the CDR3 is TGTGCCAGCAGCCCGATGAGGACCGGGGAGCTGTTTTTT. The full variable domain, with the rest looked up from reference TRBV14 and TRBJ2-2, is EAGVTQFPSHSVIEKGQTVTLRCDPISGHDNLYWYRRVMGKEIKFLLHFVKESKQDESGMPNNRFLAERTGGTYSTLKVQPAELEDSGVYFCASSPMRTGELFFGEGSRLTVL.